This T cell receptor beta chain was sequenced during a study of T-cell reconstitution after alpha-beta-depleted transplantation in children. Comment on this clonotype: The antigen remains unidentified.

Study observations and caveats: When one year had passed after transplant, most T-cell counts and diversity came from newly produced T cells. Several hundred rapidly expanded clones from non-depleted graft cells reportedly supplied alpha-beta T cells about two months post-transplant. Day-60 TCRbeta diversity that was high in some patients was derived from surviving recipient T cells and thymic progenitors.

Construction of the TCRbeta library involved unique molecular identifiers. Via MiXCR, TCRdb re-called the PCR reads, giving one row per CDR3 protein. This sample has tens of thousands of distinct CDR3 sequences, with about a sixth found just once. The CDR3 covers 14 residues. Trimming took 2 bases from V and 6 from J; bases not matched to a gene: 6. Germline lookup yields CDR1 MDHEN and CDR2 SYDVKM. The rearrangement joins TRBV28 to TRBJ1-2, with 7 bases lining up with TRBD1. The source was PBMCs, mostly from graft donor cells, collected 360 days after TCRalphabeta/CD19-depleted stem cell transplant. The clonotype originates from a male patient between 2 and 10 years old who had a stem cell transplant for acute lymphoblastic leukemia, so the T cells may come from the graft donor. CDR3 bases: TGTGCCAGCAGTTTAGGGGACAGTTTCGATGGCTACACCTTC. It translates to CASSLGDSFDGYTF.